This is a list of T cell receptor beta chains from one sample in a study of tumor and adjacent non-tumor tissue in lung cancer. A single record per CDR3 protein comes from TCRdb applying MiXCR to the multiplex PCR reads. The table includes tens of thousands of distinct CDR3 sequences, roughly 80% detected once. Sequencing input: lung tumor tissue. These receptors all come from a woman aged 45-65 years with non-small cell lung cancer. Each CDR3 is given with its conserved first and last residue. D genes are given only for firm matches. Clone size, where shown, is once, few, many, or a class for clones that have expanded.

TRBV5-4	12	NA	NA	TRBJ2-2	TGTGCCAGCAGCATTGTGAGCGGGGAGCTGTTTTTT	CASSIVSGELFF
TRBV29-1	14	many	TRBD2	TRBJ2-4	TGCAGCGTTCAACTAGGACTAGCGGGAAACATTCAGTACTTC	CSVQLGLAGNIQYF
TRBV6-5	16	many	TRBD1	TRBJ2-5	TGTGCCAGCAGTTCGGACAGGGGAGCGGTCGTGGAGACCCAGTACTTC	CASSSDRGAVVETQYF
TRBV6-1	14	NA	NA	TRBJ2-2	TGTGTCAGTAGTCTTTCTGGGGCATCCGGGGAGCTGTTTTTT	CVSSLSGASGELFF
TRBV4-2	13	NA	TRBD2	TRBJ2-1	TGTGCCAGCAGCCAAGATTTAGCGGGATTAAGAATCTTC	CASSQDLAGLRIF
TRBV4-2	18	NA	TRBD1	TRBJ2-1	TGTGCCAACAGGCAACGTGGGACAGCCGGCCGGGCCTACAATGAGCACTTCTTC	CANRQRGTAGRAYNEHFF
TRBV6-1	11	NA	NA	TRBJ1-6	TGTGCCAGCAATTCGGGCTCACTCCTCCACTTT	CASNSGSLLHF
TRBV29-1	16	NA	TRBD2	TRBJ2-1	TGCAGCGTTGCCAGCCCGGGACTAGCGGGAGGCGGTGGTCACTTCTTC	CSVASPGLAGGGGHFF
TRBV29-1	12	NA	NA	TRBJ1-1	TGCTGCGTTGCTACTTCGGCCCATGAAGCTTTCTTT	CCVATSAHEAFF
TRBV28	17	many	TRBD1	TRBJ1-1	TGTGCCAGCAGTGCCCCCGGGGACAGCAACTTCGATAGGAATGCTTTCTTT	CASSAPGDSNFDRNAFF
TRBV13	14	NA	NA	TRBJ2-3	TGTGTCAGCAGCTTTCCGGGAAGAACAAATACGCAGTATTTT	CVSSFPGRTNTQYF
TRBV11-2	15	NA	NA	TRBJ2-1	TGTGCCAGCAGCTTTATAGGGGGAGGAGACAACGAGCAGATCTTC	CASSFIGGGDNEQIF
TRBV10-3	12	NA	TRBD2	TRBJ2-1	TGTGCCTCCGGGGAGGGCTACAATAAGCAGTCCTTC	CASGEGYNKQSF
TRBV28	13	NA	NA	TRBJ2-7	TGTGCCAGCAGCTCGATAGCAGGGTTCGAGCAGTACTTC	CASSSIAGFEQYF
TRBV11-2	15	NA	NA	TRBJ2-1	TGTGCCAGTAACAAAGGGGGAGGGGACTACAATGAGCAATTCTTC	CASNKGGGDYNEQFF
TRBV28	15	NA	NA	TRBJ2-2	TGTGCCAGCAGAGCTGGGGACAAACACACCGGGGAGTTGTTTTTT	CASRAGDKHTGELFF
TRBV4-1	16	NA	NA	TRBJ2-5	TGCACCAGCAGCCAAGACAAGGGGAACGGCCAAGAGACCCAGTACTTC	CTSSQDKGNGQETQYF
TRBV12-3/TRBV12-4	14	medium-sized	NA	TRBJ2-3	TGTGCCAGCAGCCCTAACCCGATCACAGATACGCAGTATTTT	CASSPNPITDTQYF
TRBV7-9	15	many	NA	TRBJ2-5	TGTGCCAGCAGCTTAGTGTCCGCAATCCAAGAGACCCAGTACTTC	CASSLVSAIQETQYF
TRBV20-1	15	NA	TRBD1	TRBJ2-2	TGCAGTGCTAGAACCTCGACAGGGAACACCGGGGAGCTGTTATTT	CSARTSTGNTGELLF
TRBV28	15	NA	TRBD1	TRBJ1-2	TGTGCCAGCAGGTCCGGGACAGTCAATACATATGACTACACCTTC	CASRSGTVNTYDYTF
TRBV11-2	14	NA	TRBD1	TRBJ2-5	TGTGCCGGTAGCTTATTGGACAGGGGAGGGACCCAGTACTTC	CAGSLLDRGGTQYF
TRBV20-1	15	NA	NA	TRBJ2-7	TGCAGTGCTAGAGATCGGGCAGGAGGCTGGAACGAGCAGTACTTC	CSARDRAGGWNEQYF
TRBV6-2/TRBV6-3	16	NA	NA	TRBJ2-2	TGTGCCAGCATCATAGGATGGAGCTGGGACACCGGGGAGCCGTTTTTT	CASIIGWSWDTGEPFF
TRBV12-3/TRBV12-4	12	NA	TRBD1	TRBJ1-6	TGTGTCAGCAGTACAACAGGGGTCACCCTCCACTTT	CVSSTTGVTLHF
TRBV20-1	12	NA	NA	TRBJ2-1	TGCAATGGGACTTTGTCTTACAATGAGCAGTTCTTC	CNGTLSYNEQFF
TRBV29-1	11	NA	NA	TRBJ2-2	TGCAGCGTTCGTAAGACCCGGGAACTGTTTTTT	CSVRKTRELFF
TRBV6-2/TRBV6-3	13	once	NA	TRBJ2-2	TGTGCCAGTACTTATACGAACACCGGGGTGCTGTTTTTT	CASTYTNTGVLFF
TRBV6-1	13	once	NA	TRBJ1-1	TGTGCCAGCAGTGAAGTGCAGGGGTGTGAAGCTTTCTTT	CASSEVQGCEAFF
TRBV10-3	12	NA	NA	TRBJ1-1	TGTGCCATCGGGCAGGGGCATAGTGAAGCTTTCTTT	CAIGQGHSEAFF
TRBV28	15	once	TRBD1	TRBJ2-2	TGTGCCAGCTGTTTCCCGGGACAGTACACCGGGAAGCTGTTTTTT	CASCFPGQYTGKLFF
TRBV11-2	15	NA	NA	TRBJ2-7	TGTGCCAGCAGCTTATCTCCGAGTCCCTCCTATGAGCAGCACTTT	CASSLSPSPSYEQHF
TRBV6-1	16	NA	NA	TRBJ1-4	TGTGACAGTAGTGAAGCGCCGGGGGCAGGGAATGAAAAACTGTTTTTT	CDSSEAPGAGNEKLFF
TRBV6-1	15	NA	NA	TRBJ1-2	TGTGCCAGCAACAGAATCGGCGGGCAGGGGCCTGGCTACACCTTC	CASNRIGGQGPGYTF
TRBV11-2	17	NA	NA	TRBJ2-6	TGTGGCAGCAGCTTAGATCGGGACTCCTTTGGGGCCAACGTCATGACTTTC	CGSSLDRDSFGANVMTF
TRBV11-2	17	NA	NA	TRBJ2-7	TGTGCCAGCAGATTAACCGCGGGACGCACGCGGCCCTACGAGCAGTACTTC	CASRLTAGRTRPYEQYF
TRBV5-5	14	medium-sized	NA	TRBJ1-5	TGTGCCAGCAGCGGGCGGGGTTTCGTCCAGCCCCAGCATTTT	CASSGRGFVQPQHF
TRBV6-2/TRBV6-3	15	NA	NA	TRBJ2-2	TGTGTCAGCAGGAGAGGACAGTGGGCGATCGGGGAGCTGTTTTTT	CVSRRGQWAIGELFF
TRBV4-2	20	NA	TRBD2	TRBJ2-3	TGTGCCGACAACCAAGATGTGATCATTAGCGGGAGGGCCGACGCAGATAGGCAGTATTTT	CADNQDVIISGRADADRQYF
TRBV4-1	14	NA	NA	TRBJ1-3	TGCGCCAGCAGCCAAACGGTACCTGGAAACACAATATATTTT	CASSQTVPGNTIYF
TRBV6-1	14	NA	NA	TRBJ2-1	TGTGCCAGCAAACCGACTCCCTCCTACAATGAGGAGTTCTTC	CASKPTPSYNEEFF
TRBV19	13	once	NA	TRBJ1-2	TGTGCCAGTAGCCGGGACACGCGCTATTGCTACACCTTC	CASSRDTRYCYTF
TRBV20-1	15	NA	NA	TRBJ2-3	TGCAGTGCTAGAGACCTAGTGGGACATCCAGATACGCAATATTTT	CSARDLVGHPDTQYF
TRBV4-2	14	NA	TRBD2	TRBJ2-3	TGTGTCAGCATCCAAGAGCGGGGGGCAGATACGCAGTATTTT	CVSIQERGADTQYF
TRBV6-2/TRBV6-3	13	NA	NA	TRBJ2-5	TGTGCCACCAATTACTGCCGGCAAGAGACCCAGTACTTC	CATNYCRQETQYF
TRBV6-1	13	NA	TRBD1	TRBJ2-5	TGTGCCAGCAGTGAGACAGGGTTCAAGACCCAGTACTTC	CASSETGFKTQYF
TRBV6-1	15	NA	NA	TRBJ2-5	TGTGCGAGCAGCGTACTAGCTTCTCTCCAAGAGACCCAGTACTTC	CASSVLASLQETQYF
TRBV4-1	14	NA	TRBD1	TRBJ2-1	TGCGTCAGCAGCCAGGGACAGGGGACGCGTGAGCAGTTATTC	CVSSQGQGTREQLF
TRBV11-2	15	NA	NA	TRBJ2-6	TGTGCCAGCAGCTTGTTAAATTCTGGGGCCAACGTCCTGACTTTC	CASSLLNSGANVLTF
TRBV6-5	13	NA	NA	TRBJ1-4	TGTGCCAGCATCCAGGGGATGGGTGAAGAACTGTTTTTT	CASIQGMGEELFF
TRBV5-1	16	NA	NA	TRBJ2-6	TGCGCCGGCAGCTTCGACACCCTGCCTGGGGCCAACGTCCTTACTTTC	CAGSFDTLPGANVLTF
TRBV10-3	12	NA	NA	TRBJ1-2	TGTGCCATCAGTGAGACTATCTATGCCTACACCTTC	CAISETIYAYTF
TRBV20-1	14	many	NA	TRBJ1-6	TGCAGTGCTAGGTCGTGGGCAGTGGATTCACCCCTCCACTTT	CSARSWAVDSPLHF
TRBV11-1	15	NA	NA	TRBJ1-1	TGTGCCAGCTGTTCCGAGGACTGGCTGAACACTGAAGCTTTCTTT	CASCSEDWLNTEAFF
TRBV6-1	12	NA	TRBD1	TRBJ2-4	TGTGCCAACAGTGAAGGACAGGGGACTCAGTACTTC	CANSEGQGTQYF
TRBV5-4	16	NA	NA	TRBJ1-5	TGTGCCAGCAACCCGGAATCCGGGAGAGCCGGAGATACGCAGCATTTT	CASNPESGRAGDTQHF
TRBV10-2	15	NA	NA	TRBJ2-7	TGCGCCAGCTGGAGGTCAGGGCCTAAGACCTACGAGCAGTGCTTC	CASWRSGPKTYEQCF